Presented here are 6 T cell receptor beta chains from one specimen sequenced in a study of blood T cell repertoires in COVID-19. Sequenced by immunoSEQ multiplex PCR; TCRdb stores in-frame clones only, minus some. The sample contains about 250,000 clones, about 80% of which appear only once. Source material: PBMCs or T cells enriched from blood (not recorded which). The receptors derive from a man aged 50-59 years who had recovered from COVID-19.

This CDR3 reads CASSQTSGSSYNEQFF. The DNA for the CDR3 is TGTGCCAGCAGTCAGACTAGCGGTAGCTCCTACAATGAGCAGTTCTTC. The gene calls are TRBV2 and TRBJ2-1, with 9 nucleotides matching TRBD2. The germline V gene has CDR1 SNHLY and CDR2 FYNNEI. This CDR3 spans 16 amino acids. V shed 5 bases, J shed 0 bases, and the junction held 5 bases outside the gene matches.

The V call is TRBV9, the J call TRBJ1-2; maybe TRBD1 (6 bases). V was shortened by 0 bases and J by 1 base, with 16 bases between the two germline ends. There are 17 residues in the CDR3. CDR1 is SGDLS and CDR2 is YYNGEE in the germline V gene. CDR3 in amino acids: CASSVAGEGGSNYGYTF. CDR3 coding DNA: TGTGCCAGCAGCGTAGCCGGTGAGGGGGGGAGTAACTATGGCTACACCTTC.

The chain has TRBV6-5 and TRBJ1-4; D gene unclear. The CDR3 totals 14 residues. V lost 6 bases to trimming and J lost 2 bases, with 10 bases between them. Per germline, CDR1 MNHEY and CDR2 SVGAGI. The DNA for the CDR3 is TGTGCCAGCAGCTCGACATTCACTAATGAAAAACTGTTTTTT. As protein: CASSSTFTNEKLFF.

This chain connects TRBV18 to TRBJ2-7, with TRBD1 as a possible D gene (7 bases). From germline, CDR1 is KGHSH and CDR2 LQKENI. Trimming pared 2 bases from V and 2 bases from J, leaving 16 bases between. This CDR3 is built from 16 residues. CDR3 DNA: TGTGCCAGCTCACCAGGGGGGCCACAGGGGCCCTACGAGCAGTACTTC. Its protein is CASSPGGPQGPYEQYF.

V usage is TRBV19 and J usage is TRBJ2-1, with 8 positions matching TRBD1. Germline CDR1 and CDR2: LNHDA and SQIVND (reference sequence). The CDR3 is 15 residues long. V shed 5 bases, J shed 9 bases, and the junction held 12 bases outside the gene matches. The CDR3 reads CASSPTGQGLREQFF. The CDR3 DNA sequence: TGTGCCAGTAGTCCAACCGGACAGGGTTTACGTGAGCAGTTCTTC. The entire variable domain, with the rest obtained from reference TRBV19 and TRBJ2-1, is as follows: DGGITQSPKYLFRKEGQNVTLSCEQNLNHDAMYWYRQDPGQGLRLIYYSQIVNDFQKGDIAEGYSVSREKKESFPLTVTSAQKNPTAFYLCASSPTGQGLREQFFGPGTRLTVL.

In this sample, this clone turned up a few times. The gene calls are TRBV11-3 and TRBJ1-5; D might be TRBD1 (6 bases). The V and J ends lost 1 base and 0 bases respectively, with 7 bases between them. The CDR3 runs to 15 residues. Germline CDR1 is SGHNT and CDR2 is YENEEA. The CDR3 DNA sequence: TGTGCCAGCAGCTTAGGACAGGATAGCAATCAGCCCCAGCATTTT. Translating gives CASSLGQDSNQPQHF.